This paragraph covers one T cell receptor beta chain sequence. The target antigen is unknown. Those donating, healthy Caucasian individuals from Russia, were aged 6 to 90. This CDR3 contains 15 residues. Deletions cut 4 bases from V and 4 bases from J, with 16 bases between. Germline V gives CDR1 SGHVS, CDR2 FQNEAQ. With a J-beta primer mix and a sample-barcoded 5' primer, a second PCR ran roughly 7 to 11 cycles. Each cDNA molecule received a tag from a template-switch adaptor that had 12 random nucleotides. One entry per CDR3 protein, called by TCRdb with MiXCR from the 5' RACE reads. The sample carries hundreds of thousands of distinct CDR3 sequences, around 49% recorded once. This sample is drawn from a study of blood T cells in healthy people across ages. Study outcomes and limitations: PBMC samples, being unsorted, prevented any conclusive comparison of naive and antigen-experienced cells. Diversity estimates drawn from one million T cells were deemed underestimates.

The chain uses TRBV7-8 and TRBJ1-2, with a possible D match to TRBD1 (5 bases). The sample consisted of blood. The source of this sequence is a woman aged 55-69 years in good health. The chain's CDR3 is CASSSRTEGSYGYTF. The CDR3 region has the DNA TGTGCCAGCAGCTCCCGAACGGAGGGGAGCTATGGCTACACCTTC.